This T cell receptor beta chain was documented in a study of blood T cells in healthy people across ages. General study findings and limits: Getting older went along with TCR beta diversity per million T cells dropping roughly linearly.

Per individual sample, total RNA of at least 5.5 micrograms was extracted. A remark on this clonotype: Antigen: not known.

A second PCR, run for about 7 to 11 cycles, used a sample-barcoded 5' primer plus a J-beta primer mix. In TCRdb, the 5' RACE reads were re-called with MiXCR into one record per CDR3 protein. The repertoire includes 1.5 million to 2 million distinct CDR3 sequences, over 25% of them detected once, and roughly 8% sits in the top ten. This CDR3 is 13 amino acids long. The germline V gene has CDR1 GTSNPN and CDR2 SVGIG (reference sequence). Trimming removed 0 bases from V and 6 bases from J; junction bases left unmatched: 1. Sequences were obtained from blood. The rearrangement uses TRBV30 and TRBJ1-2, with TRBD1 identical over 10 bases. The sequence was obtained from a woman in her twenties or thirties in good health. For the CDR3, the DNA is TGTGCCTGGAGTGTGGGACAGGGGCATGGCTACACCTTC. This codes for CAWSVGQGHGYTF.